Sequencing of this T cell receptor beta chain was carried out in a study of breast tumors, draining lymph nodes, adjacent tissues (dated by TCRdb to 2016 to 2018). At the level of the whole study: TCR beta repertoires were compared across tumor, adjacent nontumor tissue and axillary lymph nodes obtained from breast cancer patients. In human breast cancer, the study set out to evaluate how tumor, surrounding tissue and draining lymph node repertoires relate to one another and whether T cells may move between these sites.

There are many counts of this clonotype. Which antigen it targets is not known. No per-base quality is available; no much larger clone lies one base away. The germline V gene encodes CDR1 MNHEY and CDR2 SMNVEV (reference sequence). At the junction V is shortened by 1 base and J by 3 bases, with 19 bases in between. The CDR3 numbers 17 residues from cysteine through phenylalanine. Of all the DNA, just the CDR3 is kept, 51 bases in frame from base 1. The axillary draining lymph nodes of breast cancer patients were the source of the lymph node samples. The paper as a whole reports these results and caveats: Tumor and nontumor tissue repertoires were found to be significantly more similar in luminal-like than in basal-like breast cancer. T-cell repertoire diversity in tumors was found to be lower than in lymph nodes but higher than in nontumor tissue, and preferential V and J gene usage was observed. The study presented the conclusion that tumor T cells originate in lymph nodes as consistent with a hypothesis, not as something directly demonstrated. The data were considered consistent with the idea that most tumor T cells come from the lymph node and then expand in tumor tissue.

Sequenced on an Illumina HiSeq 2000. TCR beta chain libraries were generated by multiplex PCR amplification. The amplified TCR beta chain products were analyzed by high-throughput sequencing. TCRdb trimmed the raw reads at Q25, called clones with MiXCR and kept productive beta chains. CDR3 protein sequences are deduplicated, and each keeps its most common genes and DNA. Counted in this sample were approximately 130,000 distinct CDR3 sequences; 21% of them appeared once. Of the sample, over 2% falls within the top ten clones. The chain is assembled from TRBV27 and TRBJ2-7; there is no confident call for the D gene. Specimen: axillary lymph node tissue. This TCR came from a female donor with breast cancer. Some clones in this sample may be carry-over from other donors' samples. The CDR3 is CASSLLPGRRQVYEQYF. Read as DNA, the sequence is TGTGCCAGCAGTTTATTACCCGGAAGACGGCAGGTCTACGAGCAGTACTTC.